The rows below give T cell receptor beta chains drawn from one sample of a study of T cell repertoires in cytomegalovirus infection. TCRdb used MiXCR to reprocess the reads, holding one entry per CDR3 protein. The sample includes fewer than 900,000 distinct CDR3 sequences, 25% to 35% of them seen just once. The antigens for these receptors are not known. The specimen comprised cultured CD8+ T cells from PBMCs, sampled from culture after CMV antigen stimulation. These receptors all come from a human donor in good health (CMV status not recorded). Some clones in this sample may be carry-over from other donors' samples. Each CDR3 is given with its conserved first and last residue. The D gene is left open where the match is weak. Where a row states a size, it is once, few, many or the class of an expanded clone; other rows omit it.

D	size	V	J	DNA	CDR3
NA	few	TRBV3-1	TRBJ1-1	TGTGCCAGCAGCCCCCGGAGGGACACTGAAGCTTTCTTT	CASSPRRDTEAFF
TRBD1	NA	TRBV6-6	TRBJ1-1	TGTGCCAGCAGTCCGGACAGGGGAGTCACTGAAGCTTTCTTT	CASSPDRGVTEAFF
NA	NA	TRBV27	TRBJ1-3	TGTGCCAGCAGTCCCCACCCCTCTGGAAACACCATATATTTT	CASSPHPSGNTIYF
NA	NA	TRBV7-9	TRBJ1-6	TGTGCCAGCAGCTTAACGGGAGTAGTAGGTTCACCCCTCCACTTT	CASSLTGVVGSPLHF
NA	NA	TRBV13	TRBJ2-1	TGTGCCAGCAGCTTGGTTCGCTCCTACAATGAGCAGTTCTTC	CASSLVRSYNEQFF
NA	many	TRBV27	TRBJ2-3	TGTGCCAGCAGTTCCTCAAGGGCAGATACGCAGTATTTT	CASSSSRADTQYF
TRBD1	NA	TRBV29-1	TRBJ2-7	TGCAGCGTTGTTGGACAGGGCTTCTACGAGCAGTACTTC	CSVVGQGFYEQYF
NA	NA	TRBV28	TRBJ1-5	TGTGCCAGCAGTTTAGTCCGGACAGCGCATCAGCCCCAGCATTTT	CASSLVRTAHQPQHF
NA	many	TRBV10-3	TRBJ2-7	TGTGCCATCAGTGAACGTCAGATCGACGAGCAGTACTTC	CAISERQIDEQYF
NA	NA	TRBV11-3	TRBJ1-5	TGTGCCAGCAGCTTATATGGGGACTCAGGTGGCAATCAGCCCCAGCATTTT	CASSLYGDSGGNQPQHF
NA	NA	TRBV14	TRBJ2-1	TGTGCCAGCAGCCAAGGATGGGGAATTACCTACAATGAGCAGTTCTTC	CASSQGWGITYNEQFF
NA	few	TRBV25-1	TRBJ2-5	TGTGCCAGCAGTGAATCCAACAGGGCGGGCGAGACCCAGTACTTC	CASSESNRAGETQYF
NA	NA	TRBV4-1	TRBJ2-1	TGCGCCAGCAGCCAAACCCCCCCAGGTCAGCCCTACAATGAGCAGTTCTTC	CASSQTPPGQPYNEQFF
NA	NA	TRBV19	TRBJ1-1	TGTGCCAGTACCATGGGGGGGCTTTCAGCTTTCTTT	CASTMGGLSAFF
TRBD1	once	TRBV7-9	TRBJ1-2	TGTGCCAGCAGCAACCGGGACAGAACCCATAGGCAGGGTGGCTACACCTTC	CASSNRDRTHRQGGYTF
TRBD1	many	TRBV7-2	TRBJ2-1	TGTGCCAGCAGCTTACCCCTCCAGGGGGATTACAATGAGCAGTTCTTC	CASSLPLQGDYNEQFF
NA	NA	TRBV6-6	TRBJ1-5	TGTGCCAGCAGTTCTCTTCCAATTAGTCAGCCCCAGCATTTT	CASSSLPISQPQHF
NA	NA	TRBV5-4	TRBJ2-5	TGTGCCAGCAGCCTTCATAGAGAACAAGAGACCCAGTACTTC	CASSLHREQETQYF
NA	NA	TRBV6-5	TRBJ1-5	TGTGCCAGCAGTTATCGGAAGTACAATCAGCCCCAGCATTTT	CASSYRKYNQPQHF
NA	many	TRBV7-6	TRBJ2-3	TGTGCCAGCAGCTTTGCAGGGGCCGACACAGATACGCAGTATTTT	CASSFAGADTDTQYF
TRBD2	NA	TRBV7-8	TRBJ2-7	TGTGCCAGCAGACCTCTAGCGGTATACGAGCAGTACTTC	CASRPLAVYEQYF
NA	few	TRBV7-9	TRBJ1-1	TGTGCCAGCAGCTTAGGAGCCCAGCGGGCTTTCTTT	CASSLGAQRAFF
TRBD1	NA	TRBV7-9	TRBJ1-5	TGTGCCAGCAGCCTAGGAAGCAGGGGGCGAGATCAGCCCCAGCATTTT	CASSLGSRGRDQPQHF
NA	NA	TRBV19	TRBJ1-2	TGTGCCAGTAGTATCGCACAGGGAGGGGTCTTCGACTATGGCTACACCTTC	CASSIAQGGVFDYGYTF
TRBD1	NA	TRBV6-5	TRBJ1-2	TGTGCCAGCAGTGAGGCTTTCGGGACAGGGTATGGCTACACCTTC	CASSEAFGTGYGYTF
NA	many	TRBV7-2	TRBJ1-1	TGTGCCAGCAGCTTAGAAGGGTTGATAACTGAAGCTTTCTTT	CASSLEGLITEAFF
NA	once	TRBV19	TRBJ2-2	TGTGCCAGTAGTATACGCGTAGCTAGGCCGAACACCGGGGAGCTGTTTTTT	CASSIRVARPNTGELFF
NA	NA	TRBV4-3	TRBJ2-3	TGCGCCAGCAGCCAAGGACCGTCGACTACCAGCACAGATACGCAGTATTTT	CASSQGPSTTSTDTQYF
NA	many	TRBV7-6	TRBJ2-7	TGTGCCAGCAGACCTAGGGCAAGCCGAAGTGAGCAGTACTTC	CASRPRASRSEQYF
TRBD1	NA	TRBV25-1	TRBJ1-1	TGTGCCAGCAGTACTCCGTTTAGCGGACAGGGGCTCAAGAACACTGAAGCTTTCTTT	CASSTPFSGQGLKNTEAFF
NA	few	TRBV5-1	TRBJ1-1	TGCGCCAGCAGCTTGGCCGCGGGGGCCACTGAAGCTTTCTTT	CASSLAAGATEAFF
NA	few	TRBV12-3/TRBV12-4	TRBJ1-2	TGTGCCAGCAGCCCGGGGTCTCCGAGTTATGGCTACACCTTC	CASSPGSPSYGYTF
NA	NA	TRBV7-9	TRBJ1-2	TGTGCCAGCACCATGGGGGAGGGGCAAGGCTACACCTTC	CASTMGEGQGYTF
NA	few	TRBV6-6	TRBJ2-1	TGTGCCAGCAGTTACCCCGCGGGCAATGAGCAGTTCTTC	CASSYPAGNEQFF
TRBD2	NA	TRBV7-6	TRBJ2-2	TGTGCCAGCAGCCAGGGACTAGCGGGGATCACCGGGGAGCTGTTTTTT	CASSQGLAGITGELFF
NA	NA	TRBV27	TRBJ1-6	TGTGCCAGCAGTTTAGTTTCGACTCCGGTTAATTCACCCCTCCACTTT	CASSLVSTPVNSPLHF
NA	NA	TRBV6-2/TRBV6-3	TRBJ1-5	TGTGCCAGCAAGACGGGGACTCAGCCCCAGCATTTT	CASKTGTQPQHF
NA	NA	TRBV5-8	TRBJ2-7	TGTGCCAGCAACCTTCGACCGGCCTACGAGCAGTACTTC	CASNLRPAYEQYF
NA	NA	TRBV28	TRBJ2-1	TGTGCCAGCAGGCTTATAGACGAGAGCTACAATGAGCAGTTCTTC	CASRLIDESYNEQFF
NA	few	TRBV27	TRBJ2-7	TGTGCCAGCAGTTTATCGTGGGTAAACCCTCCCTACGAGCAGTACTTC	CASSLSWVNPPYEQYF
NA	NA	TRBV14	TRBJ2-1	TGTGCCAGCAGCCATCCAGGGGAAGGAACCTACAATGAGCAGTTCTTC	CASSHPGEGTYNEQFF
NA	few	TRBV14	TRBJ1-1	TGTGCCAGCAGCCTTTCGGGGGTGGGTTGGACTGAAGCTTTCTTT	CASSLSGVGWTEAFF
TRBD1	NA	TRBV10-2	TRBJ1-1	TGCGCCAGCAGTGAAGACGGTTACAACCAGGGGGATGAAGCTTTCTTT	CASSEDGYNQGDEAFF
TRBD1	few	TRBV7-9	TRBJ2-1	TGTGCCAGCAGCTATTCGGGACAGCCCAATGAGCAGTTCTTC	CASSYSGQPNEQFF
TRBD1	few	TRBV5-6	TRBJ2-7	TGTGCCAGCAGCACAGACCGGACAGGCCCCGGCTACGAGCAGTACTTC	CASSTDRTGPGYEQYF
NA	few	TRBV27	TRBJ2-7	TGTGCCAGCAGTTACGGGTACTCCTACGAGCAGTACTTC	CASSYGYSYEQYF
TRBD1	NA	TRBV20-1	TRBJ2-1	TGCAGTGCTAGAGATATCCTCCAGGGGGCCCATGAGCAGTTCTTC	CSARDILQGAHEQFF
TRBD1	NA	TRBV10-3	TRBJ2-5	TGTGCCATCAGTGTGGACAGGGCTAGTCAAGAGACCCAGTACTTC	CAISVDRASQETQYF
NA	NA	TRBV2	TRBJ1-3	TGTGCCAGCAGCGCGCGGGACACCATCTCTGGAAACACCATATATTTT	CASSARDTISGNTIYF
NA	few	TRBV6-5	TRBJ1-3	TGTGCCAGCAGGGGGCAATCCTCTGGAAACACCATATATTTT	CASRGQSSGNTIYF
TRBD1	many	TRBV12-3/TRBV12-4	TRBJ2-1	TGTGCCAGCAGTTCCCCCGGGACAGGGGTCTACAATGAGCAGTTCTTC	CASSSPGTGVYNEQFF
NA	few	TRBV20-1	TRBJ2-5	TGCAGTGCTAGTCTAGTGATTAAAGAGACCCAGTACTTC	CSASLVIKETQYF
NA	NA	TRBV7-8	TRBJ2-1	TGTGCCAGCAGCCCCGTAACGGGGGTTGAGCAGTTCTTC	CASSPVTGVEQFF
TRBD1	few	TRBV4-1	TRBJ2-1	TGCGCCAGCAGCGGTCTTACAGGGGGCCAAGACAATGAGCAGTTCTTC	CASSGLTGGQDNEQFF
NA	once	TRBV7-9	TRBJ2-3	TGTGCCAGCAGCTTAGTGGTACTAGATGCTAGCACAGATACGCAGTATTTT	CASSLVVLDASTDTQYF